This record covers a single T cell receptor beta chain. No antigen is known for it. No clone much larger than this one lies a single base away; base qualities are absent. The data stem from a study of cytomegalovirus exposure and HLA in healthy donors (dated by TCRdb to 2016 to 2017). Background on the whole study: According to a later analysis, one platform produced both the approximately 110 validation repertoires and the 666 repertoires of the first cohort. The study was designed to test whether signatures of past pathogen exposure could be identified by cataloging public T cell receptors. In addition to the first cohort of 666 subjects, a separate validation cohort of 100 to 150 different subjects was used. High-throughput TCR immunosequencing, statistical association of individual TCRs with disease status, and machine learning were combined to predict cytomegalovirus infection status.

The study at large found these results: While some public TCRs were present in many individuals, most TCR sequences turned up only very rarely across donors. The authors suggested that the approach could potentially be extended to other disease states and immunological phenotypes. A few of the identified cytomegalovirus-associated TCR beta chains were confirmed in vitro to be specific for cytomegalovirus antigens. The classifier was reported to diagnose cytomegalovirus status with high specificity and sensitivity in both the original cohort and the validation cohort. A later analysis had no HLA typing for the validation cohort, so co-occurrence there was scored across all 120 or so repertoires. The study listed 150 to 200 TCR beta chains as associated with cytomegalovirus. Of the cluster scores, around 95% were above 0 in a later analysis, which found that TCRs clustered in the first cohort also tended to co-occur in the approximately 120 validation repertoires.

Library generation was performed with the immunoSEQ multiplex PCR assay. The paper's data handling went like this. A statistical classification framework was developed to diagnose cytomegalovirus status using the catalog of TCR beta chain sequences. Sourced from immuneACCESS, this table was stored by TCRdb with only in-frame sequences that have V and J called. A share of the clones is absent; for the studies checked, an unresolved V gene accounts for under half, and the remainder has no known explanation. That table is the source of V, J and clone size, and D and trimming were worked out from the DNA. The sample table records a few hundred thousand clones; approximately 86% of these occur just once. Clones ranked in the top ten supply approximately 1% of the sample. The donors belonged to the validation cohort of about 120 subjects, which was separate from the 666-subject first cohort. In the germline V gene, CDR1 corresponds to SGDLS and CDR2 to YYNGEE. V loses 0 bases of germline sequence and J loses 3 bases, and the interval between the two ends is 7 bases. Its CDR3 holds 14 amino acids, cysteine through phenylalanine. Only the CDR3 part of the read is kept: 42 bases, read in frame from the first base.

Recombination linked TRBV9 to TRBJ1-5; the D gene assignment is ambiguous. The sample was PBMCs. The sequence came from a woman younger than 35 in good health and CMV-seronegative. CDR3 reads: CASSVALANQPQHF. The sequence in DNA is TGTGCCAGCAGCGTAGCTCTGGCCAATCAGCCCCAGCATTTT.